This passage covers 28 T cell receptor beta chains from one sample sequenced in a study of cytomegalovirus exposure and HLA in healthy donors (dated by TCRdb to the late 2010s). The library was obtained by the immunoSEQ multiplex PCR assay. For the multiplex PCR, a mixture combining 60 forward primers for TCR Vbeta segments and 13 reverse primers for TCR Jbeta segments was used. Not all clones reach the TCRdb copy of this immuneACCESS table, which keeps in-frame sequences only. Checked studies attribute under half of the gap to unresolved V genes and leave the rest unexplained. This sample lists fewer than 200,000 clones; around 80% were detected once. The top ten hold 1.5% to 2% of the sample. Sequenced input: PBMCs. Every receptor here comes from a man aged 35 to 55 in good health and CMV-seropositive.

The chain carries TRBV7-9 and TRBJ2-3; TRBD1 agrees at 10 bases. The CDR3 is 14 amino acids. Trimming at V came to 5 bases and at J to 8 bases, leaving 7 bases not matched to a gene. Germline-derived CDR1 and CDR2 are SEHNR and FQNEAQ (reference sequence). The chain's CDR3 is CASSPGQGPSTQYF. The CDR3 nucleotides are TGTGCCAGCAGCCCGGGACAGGGGCCTTCTACGCAGTATTTT.

The chain links TRBV10-2 to TRBJ1-3; D perhaps matches TRBD1 (5 bases). V dropped 3 bases and J dropped 4 bases, with 10 bases sitting between them. Germline CDR1 and CDR2: WSHSY and SAAADI. This CDR3 spans 14 amino acids. DNA for the CDR3: TGCGCCAGCAGTGATGGGGCGCGGGGAAACACCATATATTTT. Protein: CASSDGARGNTIYF.

The chain links TRBV2 to TRBJ2-3; 7 bases map to TRBD1. The V and J ends lost 10 bases and 2 bases, in that order; junction bases with no gene match: 12. This CDR3 is built from 15 residues. Germline V gene lookup returns CDR1 SNHLY and CDR2 FYNNEI. The CDR3 region is CATFNRDSATDTQYF. CDR3 nucleotide sequence: TGTGCCACCTTCAACCGGGACAGTGCCACAGATACGCAGTATTTT.

This clone has only a few counts. The rearrangement joins TRBV10-1 to TRBJ1-2; 8 bases align to TRBD1. V lost 1 base and J lost 6; bases outside the gene matches: 7. Germline CDR1 reads WNHNN; CDR2 reads SYGVQD (reference sequence). The CDR3 is 15 amino acids. The CDR3 region is CASSEYVLGQDGYTF. For the CDR3, the DNA is TGCGCCAGCAGTGAGTATGTCTTGGGACAGGATGGCTACACCTTC.

This clone appeared a few times. The chain carries TRBV15 and TRBJ2-1; TRBD2 matches at 11 bases. V lost 4 bases to trimming and J lost 3 bases; unmatched junction nucleotides: 2. The length of the CDR3 is 15 residues. Germline V lookup: CDR1 LNHNV, CDR2 YYDKDF (reference sequence). Written as DNA, the CDR3 is TGTGCCACCAGCACCACTAGCGGGAGCTACAATGAGCAGTTCTTC. It is translated as CATSTTSGSYNEQFF.

V usage is TRBV19 and J usage is TRBJ2-1; 13 bases are shared with TRBD2. Germline V gene sequence: CDR1 LNHDA, CDR2 SQIVND (reference sequence). The CDR3 loop spans 19 amino acids. Losses at the gene ends were 6 bases for V and 0 bases for J; bases not matched to a gene: 11. This chain's CDR3 is CASSPTGTSGISSYNEQFF. Written as DNA, the CDR3 is TGTGCCAGTAGCCCAACCGGGACTAGCGGGATAAGCTCCTACAATGAGCAGTTCTTC. Variable domain in full (rest from reference TRBV19 and TRBJ2-1): DGGITQSPKYLFRKEGQNVTLSCEQNLNHDAMYWYRQDPGQGLRLIYYSQIVNDFQKGDIAEGYSVSREKKESFPLTVTSAQKNPTAFYLCASSPTGTSGISSYNEQFFGPGTRLTVL.

V is TRBV5-6 and J is TRBJ2-7, with D hard to call. The V gene's germline CDR1 is SGHDT and CDR2 YYEEEE. CDR3 length: 14 amino acids. V was shortened by 4 bases and J by 2 bases, with 13 bases between the two germline ends. CDR3 bases: TGTGCCAGCAGCCCCCGGTCGACTCCCTACGAGCAGTACTTC. Translation gives CASSPRSTPYEQYF.

This chain joins TRBV2 and TRBJ1-1, with 9 positions matching TRBD1. The CDR3 extends over 14 amino acids. Germline-derived CDR1 and CDR2 are SNHLY and FYNNEI. J lost 4 bases, V lost 6 bases, and 6 bases had no gene match. The chain's CDR3 is CASRGQGGGTEAFF. The CDR3 DNA sequence: TGTGCCAGCAGGGGACAGGGAGGTGGCACTGAAGCTTTCTTT.

This clone was detected once. The rearrangement joins TRBV5-1 to TRBJ1-3, with D unresolved. Germline V gene data show CDR1 as SGHRS and CDR2 as YFSETQ. This CDR3 is 15 amino acids long. V shed 0 bases and J shed 0 bases, with 7 bases lying between them. As DNA, the CDR3 is TGCGCCAGCAGCTTGGACGGGATCTCTGGAAACACCATATATTTT. The encoded protein is CASSLDGISGNTIYF.

The chain combines TRBV7-9 with TRBJ2-4; 8 bases align to TRBD1. The CDR3 runs 16 residues. J was trimmed by 2 bases and V by 5 bases; bases with no gene match: 8. Germline CDR1 reads SEHNR; CDR2 reads FQNEAQ (reference sequence). The CDR3 DNA reads as TGTGCCAGCAGCCCTACAGGGGGTTTATCCAAAAACATTCAGTACTTC. Protein sequence: CASSPTGGLSKNIQYF.

J is TRBJ2-4 and V is TRBV4-1; 7 bases fit TRBD1. CDR1 MGHRA and CDR2 YSYEKL come from the germline V gene. Unmatched junction bases numbered 8, after V lost 4 bases and J lost 2 bases. This CDR3 region has 16 residues. The CDR3 is CASSPSRDSSKNIQYF. Written as DNA, the CDR3 is TGCGCCAGCAGCCCATCCCGGGACAGCTCCAAAAACATTCAGTACTTC.

The V and J genes are TRBV6-6 and TRBJ1-5; TRBD1 aligns across 8 bases. This CDR3 is 14 amino acids long. The V gene's germline CDR1 is MNHNY and CDR2 SVGAGI (reference sequence). V gave up 5 bases and J gave up 3 bases; unmatched junction bases: 3. This CDR3 reads CASSPTGANQPQHF. DNA for the CDR3: TGTGCCAGCAGTCCGACAGGGGCCAATCAGCCCCAGCATTTT.

CDR3 region: CATSGGTGGEKLFF. The CDR3 nucleotides are TGTGCCACCAGCGGCGGGACGGGTGGCGAAAAACTGTTTTTT. The chain carries TRBV15 and TRBJ1-4; maybe TRBD1 (5 bases). Trimming took off 5 bases at V and 8 bases at J, with 15 bases between the two ends. This CDR3 has 14 amino acids. Germline loops: CDR1 LNHNV, CDR2 YYDKDF (reference sequence).

This chain uses TRBV29-1 with TRBJ1-1; 8 bases fit TRBD1. Trimming cost V 6 bases and J 1 base; bases outside gene matches: 10. Per germline, CDR1 SQVTM and CDR2 ANQGSEA. The CDR3 covers 15 residues. CDR3 DNA sequence: TGCAGCGTATACCAGGGGGCGCTTACGAACACTGAAGCTTTCTTT. It codes for CSVYQGALTNTEAFF.

As regards this clone: One junction end disagrees with the germline gene, perhaps due to a read error. J is TRBJ2-7 and V is TRBV7-9; D is perhaps TRBD2 (6 bases). Germline V gene lookup returns CDR1 SEHNR and CDR2 FQNEAQ (reference sequence). The CDR3 length is 12 residues. CDR3 protein: CSSSTRESEQYF. The CDR3 nucleotides are TGTTCCAGCAGCACCCGGGAGAGTGAGCAGTACTTC. Drawing the rest from reference TRBV7-9 and TRBJ2-7, the complete variable domain is DTGVSQNPRHKITKRGQNVTFRCDPISEHNRLYWYRQTLGQGPEFLTYFQNEAQLEKSRLLSDRFSAERPKGSFSTLEIQRTEQGDSAMYLCSSSTRESEQYFGPGTRLTVT.

A single count supports this clone. The chain combines TRBV4-1 with TRBJ1-2, with 8 bases aligning to TRBD1. The CDR3 is 14 residues long. The ends lost 3 bases at V and 9 bases at J; junction bases unmatched: 9. Germline CDR1 MGHRA, CDR2 YSYEKL. CDR3 in DNA: TGCGCCAGCAGCCATGAAGACAGGGGAATAAGCTACACCTTC. Its translation is CASSHEDRGISYTF.

The V gene is TRBV7-8, the J gene TRBJ2-1; tentative D call: TRBD2 (6 bases). Germline-derived CDR1 and CDR2 are SGHVS and FQNEAQ. V was trimmed by 5 bases and J by 16 bases, leaving 15 bases between them. This CDR3 is 11 amino acids long. CDR3 in amino acids: CASSVRDSCFF. DNA for the CDR3: TGTGCCAGCAGCGTTCGGGACTCCTGTTTCTTC.

This clone was detected only once. This may stem from a read error, because a much larger clone lies one nucleotide away. The chain links TRBV7-8 to TRBJ2-7, with 8 bases fitting TRBD1. Germline V CDR1 and CDR2: SGHVS, FQNEAQ. The trim removed 3 bases at V and 2 bases at J, leaving 3 bases unmatched. The CDR3 extends over 14 amino acids. In DNA form, the CDR3 reads TGTGCCAGCAGCTTCGGGACAGGCCCCTACGAGCAGTACTTC. Its protein is CASSFGTGPYEQYF.

The chain combines TRBV21-1 with TRBJ2-7; no DNA check was done on the table's D call, TRBD1. TRBV21-1 is deemed a pseudogene. This CDR3 comprises 12 residues. In DNA, the CDR3 is TGTAGTGGGACAGGGACTTCCTACGAGCAGTACTTC. Its translation: CSGTGTSYEQYF.

The chain is built from TRBV27 and TRBJ2-7; TRBD1 aligns across 8 bases. The CDR3 contains 14 residues. J lost 2 bases, V lost 1 base, and 1 base had no gene match. From germline, CDR1 is MNHEY and CDR2 SMNVEV (reference sequence). For the CDR3, the DNA is TGTGCCAGCAGTTTATTGGACAGGGCCTACGAGCAGTACTTC. Amino acids: CASSLLDRAYEQYF.

The rearrangement links TRBV10-3 to TRBJ1-2; the D gene is possibly TRBD1 (6 bases). CDR3 length: 13 amino acids. Germline V gene lookup returns CDR1 ENHRY and CDR2 SYGVKD. The V gene lost 6 bases and the J gene lost 4 bases, with 12 bases spanning the gap. Here the CDR3 reads CAISFQGPYGYTF. The CDR3, as DNA: TGTGCCATCAGCTTTCAGGGGCCCTATGGCTACACCTTC.

The CDR3 loop is CASSLQTGGGQETQYF. The CDR3 nucleotides are TGTGCCAGCAGCCTCCAGACAGGGGGCGGGCAAGAGACCCAGTACTTC. The V and J genes are TRBV11-3 and TRBJ2-5, with 10 bases matching TRBD1. The V gene's germline CDR1 is SGHNT and CDR2 YENEEA. This CDR3 has 16 residues. The V and J ends lost 5 bases and 2 bases, in that order; junction bases with no gene match: 8. The entire variable domain, with the rest obtained from reference TRBV11-3 and TRBJ2-5, is as follows: EAGVVQSPRYKIIEKKQPVAFWCNPISGHNTLYWYLQNLGQGPELLIRYENEEAVDDSQLPKDRFSAERLKGVDSTLKIQPAELGDSAVYLCASSLQTGGGQETQYFGPGTRLLVL.

This rearrangement joins TRBV6-6 to TRBJ1-2; tentatively, D is TRBD1 (5 bases). The germline V gene encodes CDR1 MNHNY and CDR2 SVGAGI (reference sequence). The CDR3 consists of 14 residues. Trimming removed 1 base from V and 7 bases from J, with 13 bases in between. CDR3 DNA: TGTGCCAGCAGTTACTTATCGGGGGGAAGTGGCTACACCTTC. Its protein product is CASSYLSGGSGYTF.

This clone was seen only once. In DNA form, the CDR3 reads TGTGCCATCAGGACGGCCTCAGGCACTGAAGCTTTCTTT. The encoded protein is CAIRTASGTEAFF. The chain joins TRBV10-3 to TRBJ1-1; D gene uncertain. Trimming removed 6 bases at V and 4 bases at J, with 12 bases between. Germline CDR1 reads ENHRY; CDR2 reads SYGVKD. The CDR3 sequence is 13 residues long.

The chain is built from TRBV7-9 and TRBJ2-7; D is ambiguous. Germline CDR1 is SEHNR and CDR2 is FQNEAQ (reference sequence). The ends were cut back, 5 bases at V and 0 bases at J, with 14 bases in the middle. This CDR3 spans 15 amino acids. Here the CDR3 DNA reads TGTGCCAGCAGCGGTGGCCACATCAGCTCCTACGAGCAGTACTTC. As protein: CASSGGHISSYEQYF.

The J gene is TRBJ2-5, the V gene TRBV2; D call uncertain. The germline V and J ends were trimmed by 3 bases and 4 bases, with 15 bases remaining between them. The CDR3 length is 15 residues. Germline V lookup: CDR1 SNHLY, CDR2 FYNNEI. CDR3 amino acids: CASSDSAVGGETQYF. For the CDR3, the DNA is TGTGCCAGCAGTGATTCAGCCGTCGGCGGAGAGACCCAGTACTTC.

The chain is built from TRBV28 and TRBJ1-2; no reliable D call. The CDR3 sequence is 15 residues long. V lost 6 bases and J lost 0, with 14 bases in between. CDR1 and CDR2 from the germline V gene are MDHEN and SYDVKM. This CDR3 is CASRVGWGANYGYTF. The DNA for the CDR3 is TGTGCCAGCAGGGTGGGGTGGGGAGCTAACTATGGCTACACCTTC.

The rearrangement uses TRBV5-1 and TRBJ2-3; the match to TRBD2 covers 10 bases. V lost 4 bases, J lost 7 bases, and 15 bases stayed unmatched. Germline V lookup: CDR1 SGHRS, CDR2 YFSETQ. This CDR3 comprises 17 residues. The CDR3 sequence is CASSLKLAGTAGNTQYF. The DNA of the CDR3 is TGCGCCAGCAGCCTGAAACTAGCGGGAACGGCCGGAAATACGCAGTATTTT. The full variable domain, completed using reference TRBV5-1 and TRBJ2-3, is KAGVTQTPRYLIKTRGQQVTLSCSPISGHRSVSWYQQTPGQGLQFLFEYFSETQRNKGNFPGRFSGRQFSNSRSEMNVSTLELGDSALYLCASSLKLAGTAGNTQYFGPGTRLTVL.